A selection of T cell receptor beta chains follows, all from one sample in a study of blood T cell repertoires in COVID-19. Sequencing was performed with immunoSEQ multiplex PCR; in TCRdb, only in-frame clones are kept and a portion is missing. The sample comprises over 100,000 clones, about 90% of which are singletons, and around 5% rests with the top ten. Sequencing used peripheral blood. These receptors originate from a woman aged 50 to 60 with COVID-19, enrolled during active disease. Both conserved end residues are part of each CDR3. D genes are given only for firm matches. The size entry is marked missing in some rows and otherwise reads once, few, many or a size class.

v_call	j_call	d_call	clone_size	cdr3_nt	cdr3_aa
TRBV5-1	TRBJ2-7	TRBD1	NA	TGCGCCAGCAGCCCCGGACAGGGGTCCTACGAGCAGTACTTC	CASSPGQGSYEQYF
TRBV6-2/TRBV6-3	TRBJ2-7	NA	NA	TGTGCCAGCAGTATAACCTACGAGCAGTACTTC	CASSITYEQYF
TRBV19	TRBJ1-5	NA	NA	TGTGCCAGTAGTGCCCTTGACATTCGCAATCAGCCCCAGCATTTT	CASSALDIRNQPQHF
TRBV4-2	TRBJ2-3	NA	NA	TGTGCCAGCAGGGGACTTGAGGACCGCACAGATACGCAGTATTTT	CASRGLEDRTDTQYF
TRBV21-1	TRBJ2-5	NA	NA	TGTGCCAGCAGCAGCCGTGGACAGGGGCGTGAGACCCAGTACTTC	CASSSRGQGRETQYF
TRBV9	TRBJ2-7	NA	NA	TGTGCCAGCAGCGTTGGAGGTCAGTTCTCCTACGAGCAGTACTTC	CASSVGGQFSYEQYF
TRBV12-5	TRBJ2-1	TRBD2	NA	TGTGCTAGTGGATCTAGTAGCGGGGGGATAAGCTCCTACAATGAGCAGTTCTTC	CASGSSSGGISSYNEQFF
TRBV3-1/TRBV3-2	TRBJ1-6	NA	NA	TGTGCCAGCAGCCCGGACAGTTCCTATAATTCACCCCTCCACTTT	CASSPDSSYNSPLHF
TRBV5-6	TRBJ2-7	TRBD1	NA	TGTGCCAGCAGCACCGGGACAGGGTACGAGCAGTACTTC	CASSTGTGYEQYF
TRBV7-3	TRBJ2-5	NA	NA	TGTGCCAGCAGCTTGACAGGCAAAGAGACCCAGTACTTC	CASSLTGKETQYF
TRBV11-2	TRBJ1-5	TRBD1	NA	TGTGCCAGCAGCTCCGGACAGGGTGGCCAGCCCCAGCATTTT	CASSSGQGGQPQHF
TRBV28	TRBJ2-2	NA	NA	TGTGCCAGCAGTACTAGCACCGGGGAGCTGTTTTTT	CASSTSTGELFF
TRBV7-9	TRBJ1-5	NA	few	TGTGCCAGCAGCAATGACTTACAGCCCCAGCATTTT	CASSNDLQPQHF
TRBV3-1/TRBV3-2	TRBJ1-1	NA	NA	TGTGCCAGCAGCTTGCGGGGGTCCACTGAAGCTTTCTTT	CASSLRGSTEAFF
TRBV4-1	TRBJ2-3	TRBD2	NA	TGCGCCAGCAGCCACCCGGGGCTAGCGGGGGGGCCCGATACGCAGTATTTT	CASSHPGLAGGPDTQYF
TRBV11-3	TRBJ2-1	NA	NA	TGTGCCAGCAGCTTGGCGGGAAATGAGCAGTTCTTC	CASSLAGNEQFF
TRBV7-2	TRBJ1-5	NA	NA	TGTGCCAGCAGCACCCACAGAGGGAATCAGCCCCAGCATTTT	CASSTHRGNQPQHF
TRBV11-2	TRBJ2-7	TRBD1	NA	TGTGCCAGCAGCTCCTGGGACAGGGTCTCCTACGAGCAGTACTTC	CASSSWDRVSYEQYF
TRBV18	TRBJ2-1	TRBD2	NA	TGTGCCAGCTCACCACCCACGGGGGGGGCTCGAGATGAGCAGTTCTTC	CASSPPTGGARDEQFF
TRBV24-1	TRBJ2-3	NA	once	TGTGCCACCAGCGATACTCTCACAGATACGCAGTATTTT	CATSDTLTDTQYF
TRBV5-1	TRBJ2-7	TRBD1	NA	TGCGCCAGCAGCTGGGACAGTTTCTCCTACGAGCAGTACTTC	CASSWDSFSYEQYF
TRBV7-9	TRBJ1-2	NA	NA	TGTGCCAGCAGCTTAACAGGAGACTATGGCTACACCTTC	CASSLTGDYGYTF
TRBV10-2	TRBJ1-1	NA	NA	TGCGCCAGCACCTTGACATGGGGGGGAGACACTGAAGCTTTCTTT	CASTLTWGGDTEAFF
TRBV7-3	TRBJ1-2	NA	NA	TGTGCCAGCAGCTTATCAGGCGGGGAGTATGGCTACACCTTC	CASSLSGGEYGYTF
TRBV7-2	TRBJ2-5	TRBD2	NA	TGTGCCAGCAGCCTCAGCGGGGGGCAGGAGACCCAGTACTTC	CASSLSGGQETQYF
TRBV14	TRBJ2-7	NA	NA	TGTGCCAGCAGCCAAGATAGGCGGGGATACGAGCAGTACTTC	CASSQDRRGYEQYF
TRBV20-1	TRBJ1-6	NA	NA	TGCAGTGCTAGTCTCGTAGCCTCTTCGTCTCGGGGTTCACCCCTCCACTTT	CSASLVASSSRGSPLHF
TRBV6-5	TRBJ2-7	NA	NA	TGTGCCAGCAAGCAGGCCAGCTCCTACGAGCAGTACTTC	CASKQASSYEQYF
TRBV5-1	TRBJ2-1	TRBD2	once	TGCGCCAGCAGCCGAACCGGGACTAGCGGCGATGAGCAGTTCTTC	CASSRTGTSGDEQFF
TRBV30	TRBJ2-7	NA	NA	TGTGCCTGGAACCTTTTGGACTCGAGCTCCTACGAGCAGTACTTC	CAWNLLDSSSYEQYF
TRBV4-1	TRBJ1-2	TRBD1	NA	TGCGCCAGCAGCCTAGGACAGGGTGATTATGGCTACACCTTC	CASSLGQGDYGYTF
TRBV4-1	TRBJ1-4	TRBD1	NA	TGCGCCAGCAGCCAAGTTGGGCAGGGGGCTAGTGAAAAACTGTTTTTT	CASSQVGQGASEKLFF
TRBV19	TRBJ2-7	NA	NA	TGTGCCAGTAGTATAGCCGACAGTCCCTACGAGCAGTACTTC	CASSIADSPYEQYF
TRBV6-5	TRBJ2-3	TRBD2	once	TGTGCCAGCAGTTATAGCGGGGGGGGCACAGATACGCAGTATTTT	CASSYSGGGTDTQYF
TRBV19	TRBJ2-3	NA	NA	TGTGCCAGTAGTATAGGACAGGGCACAGATACGCAGTATTTT	CASSIGQGTDTQYF
TRBV6-5	TRBJ1-5	NA	NA	TGTGCCAGCAGACTACAGGTCAGGACGCCCCAGCATTTT	CASRLQVRTPQHF
TRBV20-1	TRBJ1-4	TRBD1	NA	TGCGCCGGACAGGAAAATGAAAAACTGTTTTTT	CAGQENEKLFF
TRBV13	TRBJ1-1	NA	NA	TGTGCCAGCAGCTTAGGAGGGAGAGGGTCTGAAGCTTTCTTT	CASSLGGRGSEAFF
TRBV19	TRBJ2-4	TRBD1	once	TGTGCCAGTAGTCCGGTGGGGACAGGTCCGGGCATTCAGTACTTC	CASSPVGTGPGIQYF
TRBV11-3	TRBJ1-1	NA	NA	TGTGCCAGCAGCTTCGCCCATACGGGACTCCGGAACACTGAAGCTTTCTTT	CASSFAHTGLRNTEAFF
TRBV18	TRBJ2-4	TRBD2	NA	TGTGCCAGCTCACCGACTAGCGGGGGGCGACTAGCCAAAAACATTCAGTACTTC	CASSPTSGGRLAKNIQYF
TRBV28	TRBJ2-1	TRBD2	NA	TGTGCCAGCAGTTTATGGGCTAGCGGGGTTAATGAGCAGTTCTTC	CASSLWASGVNEQFF
TRBV7-2	TRBJ1-1	NA	few	TGTGCCAGCAGTCGCCGGGGTTCTGAAGCTTTCTTT	CASSRRGSEAFF
TRBV6-5	TRBJ1-3	TRBD1	NA	TGTGCCAGCAATATAGACAGGGCTGGAAACACCATATATTTT	CASNIDRAGNTIYF
TRBV9	TRBJ1-3	NA	NA	TGTGCCAGCAGCCCCAGACAGTTTGGAAACACCATATATTTT	CASSPRQFGNTIYF
TRBV6-4	TRBJ2-3	NA	NA	TGTGCCAGCAGCAAGGATGGGCGAGATACGCAGTATTTT	CASSKDGRDTQYF
TRBV28	TRBJ1-1	NA	NA	TGTGCCAGCAGTGCCCCGAGGATGAACACTGAAGCTTTCTTT	CASSAPRMNTEAFF
TRBV27	TRBJ2-2	NA	few	TGTGCCAGCAGTTTCCAAACGAACACCGGGGAGCTGTTTTTT	CASSFQTNTGELFF
TRBV3-1/TRBV3-2	TRBJ2-3	NA	NA	TGTGCCAGCAGCCGATCGGGACTCTTCCGCACAGATACGCAGTATTTT	CASSRSGLFRTDTQYF